This TCR beta chain was obtained from a study of blood T cell repertoires in COVID-19. Looking at the study overall: Acute and convalescent COVID-19 specimens originated in the United States, Italy and Spain.

Measured with immunoSEQ multiplex PCR; TCRdb has only the in-frame clones, and not every one. The table records about 82,000 clones, 80% of them present only once. The sequence came from a woman in her thirties or forties with active or convalescent COVID-19. The sequencing input was peripheral blood.

The CDR3 DNA is TGTGCCAGCAGAGGAGGGGTTGGAAACACCATATATTTT. Translation: CASRGGVGNTIYF. The chain uses TRBV12-3 or TRBV12-4 and TRBJ1-3; tentatively, D is TRBD1 (5 bases). The CDR3 totals 13 residues. With 6 bases removed from V and 3 bases from J, the gap between germline ends came to 9 bases.